This T cell receptor beta chain appears in the sequencing data of a study of T cell repertoires in cytomegalovirus infection. This clonotype has ten or more counts. TCRdb used MiXCR to reprocess the reads, holding one entry per CDR3 protein. Counted here are over 200,000 distinct CDR3 sequences, roughly 13% occurring once; the ten biggest clones make up roughly 8.7%. CDR1 MNHEY and CDR2 SVGAGI come from the germline V gene. The CDR3 totals 12 residues. Between the trimmed V and J ends, which lost 2 bases and 7 bases, there was a span of 8 bases. The sequenced sample was PBMCs. This sequence was found in a human donor in good health (CMV status not recorded). Some clones in this sample may be carry-over from other donors' samples. This rearrangement joins TRBV6-5 to TRBJ1-2, with D possibly TRBD1 on 5 matching bases. This CDR3 is CASSYVGAGYTF. The DNA for the CDR3 is TGTGCCAGCAGTTACGTAGGGGCTGGCTACACCTTC.